The rows below give T cell receptor beta chains drawn from one sample of a study of blood T cell repertoires in COVID-19. Assay used: immunoSEQ multiplex PCR; TCRdb lists only in-frame clones, some missing. This table holds about 260,000 clones, about nine tenths found once. What was sequenced was peripheral blood. These receptors came from a person aged 18-30 years with COVID-19, enrolled during active disease. The CDR3 runs from the conserved cysteine through the conserved F or W. D genes are given only for firm matches. Not all rows give a size; the values are once, few, many and, for expanded clones, a class.

clone_size: -; j_call: TRBJ2-3; v_call: TRBV9; d_call: TRBD2; cdr3_aa: CASSVAGGVTDTQYF; cdr3_nt: TGTGCCAGCAGCGTAGCGGGGGGAGTGACAGATACGCAGTATTTT
clone_size: -; j_call: TRBJ2-3; v_call: TRBV11-3; d_call: TRBD2; cdr3_aa: CASSSTSWNPDTQYF; cdr3_nt: TGTGCCAGCAGCTCGACTAGCTGGAATCCAGATACGCAGTATTTT
clone_size: -; j_call: TRBJ2-5; v_call: TRBV15; d_call: TRBD2; cdr3_aa: CATSRLAGAKETQYF; cdr3_nt: TGTGCCACCAGCAGACTAGCGGGAGCAAAAGAGACCCAGTACTTC
clone_size: -; j_call: TRBJ1-5; v_call: TRBV10-3; d_call: -; cdr3_aa: CAISEGGGGQPQHF; cdr3_nt: TGTGCCATCAGTGAAGGGGGGGGCGGACAGCCCCAGCATTTT
clone_size: -; j_call: TRBJ1-6; v_call: TRBV5-1; d_call: -; cdr3_aa: CASSLGATQVPLHF; cdr3_nt: TGCGCCAGCAGCTTGGGGGCGACGCAGGTACCCCTCCACTTT
clone_size: -; j_call: TRBJ2-1; v_call: TRBV7-9; d_call: TRBD2; cdr3_aa: CASSRTTSGRVDEQFF; cdr3_nt: TGTGCCAGCAGCCGAACTACTAGCGGGAGGGTCGATGAGCAGTTCTTC
clone_size: -; j_call: TRBJ1-1; v_call: TRBV6-2/TRBV6-3; d_call: -; cdr3_aa: CASSFSGGTEAFF; cdr3_nt: TGTGCCAGCAGTTTTAGCGGGGGGACTGAAGCTTTCTTT
clone_size: -; j_call: TRBJ1-6; v_call: TRBV6-2/TRBV6-3; d_call: -; cdr3_aa: CASSTRLTGRSPLHF; cdr3_nt: TGTGCCAGCAGTACCCGATTGACAGGACGGTCACCCCTCCACTTT
clone_size: -; j_call: TRBJ2-1; v_call: TRBV24-1; d_call: TRBD2; cdr3_aa: CATSPRGSYVEQFF; cdr3_nt: TGTGCCACCAGTCCCCGCGGGAGTTACGTTGAGCAGTTCTTC
clone_size: -; j_call: TRBJ1-2; v_call: TRBV5-5; d_call: TRBD1; cdr3_aa: CASSPDRANGYTF; cdr3_nt: TGTGCCAGCAGCCCCGACAGGGCCAATGGCTACACCTTC
clone_size: once; j_call: TRBJ1-3; v_call: TRBV4-3; d_call: -; cdr3_aa: CASSLSFGNTIYF; cdr3_nt: TGCGCCAGCAGCCTTAGTTTTGGAAACACCATATATTTT
clone_size: -; j_call: TRBJ1-4; v_call: TRBV9; d_call: -; cdr3_aa: CASSAHSSNNEKLFF; cdr3_nt: TGTGCCAGCAGCGCCCACAGCTCAAATAATGAAAAACTGTTTTTT
clone_size: -; j_call: TRBJ2-5; v_call: TRBV19; d_call: -; cdr3_aa: CASSIGTAGWETQYF; cdr3_nt: TGTGCCAGTAGTATAGGGACTGCGGGATGGGAGACCCAGTACTTC
clone_size: -; j_call: TRBJ1-4; v_call: TRBV6-6; d_call: -; cdr3_aa: CASSLAGKLFF; cdr3_nt: TGTGCCAGCAGTTTGGCGGGTAAACTGTTTTTT
clone_size: once; j_call: TRBJ2-7; v_call: TRBV5-1; d_call: TRBD1; cdr3_aa: CASSADRGPYEQYF; cdr3_nt: TGCGCCAGCAGCGCGGACAGGGGTCCCTACGAGCAGTACTTC
clone_size: -; j_call: TRBJ2-7; v_call: TRBV6-5; d_call: -; cdr3_aa: CASKSGTGSSYEQYF; cdr3_nt: TGTGCCAGCAAGAGTGGGACCGGGAGCTCCTACGAGCAGTACTTC
clone_size: -; j_call: TRBJ2-7; v_call: TRBV29-1; d_call: -; cdr3_aa: CSVRVGTGPEQYF; cdr3_nt: TGCAGCGTAAGGGTAGGGACTGGCCCCGAGCAGTACTTC
clone_size: -; j_call: TRBJ2-3; v_call: TRBV25-1; d_call: -; cdr3_aa: CASSEAAESTDTQYF; cdr3_nt: TGTGCCAGCAGTGAAGCCGCCGAGAGCACAGATACGCAGTATTTT
clone_size: -; j_call: TRBJ2-1; v_call: TRBV7-7; d_call: TRBD2; cdr3_aa: CASSPTSGSAGGQFF; cdr3_nt: TGTGCCAGCAGCCCGACTAGCGGGAGCGCAGGAGGGCAGTTCTTC
clone_size: once; j_call: TRBJ2-3; v_call: TRBV19; d_call: -; cdr3_aa: CASSSYRVSTDTQYF; cdr3_nt: TGTGCCAGTAGTTCATACAGGGTCAGCACAGATACGCAGTATTTT
clone_size: few; j_call: TRBJ2-7; v_call: TRBV6-1; d_call: -; cdr3_aa: CASSEQGSSYEQYF; cdr3_nt: TGTGCCAGCAGTGAACAGGGCAGCTCCTACGAGCAGTACTTC
clone_size: -; j_call: TRBJ2-1; v_call: TRBV19; d_call: TRBD2; cdr3_aa: CASSIQAGGRFF; cdr3_nt: TGTGCCAGTAGTATTCAGGCGGGAGGACGGTTCTTC
clone_size: -; j_call: TRBJ1-2; v_call: TRBV24-1; d_call: -; cdr3_aa: CATSDLTANYGYTF; cdr3_nt: TGTGCCACCAGTGACCTTACAGCTAACTATGGCTACACCTTC
clone_size: few; j_call: TRBJ2-7; v_call: TRBV7-2; d_call: -; cdr3_aa: CASSLAAEQYF; cdr3_nt: TGTGCCAGCAGCTTAGCTGCGGAGCAGTACTTC
clone_size: -; j_call: TRBJ1-1; v_call: TRBV7-8; d_call: -; cdr3_aa: CASSLVEGMNTEAFF; cdr3_nt: TGTGCCAGCAGCTTAGTGGAGGGAATGAACACTGAAGCTTTCTTT
clone_size: -; j_call: TRBJ1-3; v_call: TRBV6-6; d_call: -; cdr3_aa: CASSWTESGNTIYF; cdr3_nt: TGTGCCAGCAGTTGGACAGAGTCTGGAAACACCATATATTTT
clone_size: -; j_call: TRBJ1-1; v_call: TRBV7-8; d_call: TRBD1; cdr3_aa: CASSLATGTDMNTEAFF; cdr3_nt: TGTGCCAGCAGCTTAGCAACCGGGACAGATATGAACACTGAAGCTTTCTTT
clone_size: -; j_call: TRBJ2-5; v_call: TRBV27; d_call: -; cdr3_aa: CASSHRPGAVEETQYF; cdr3_nt: TGTGCCAGCAGCCACCGACCGGGAGCCGTTGAGGAGACCCAGTACTTC
clone_size: -; j_call: TRBJ2-2; v_call: TRBV2; d_call: -; cdr3_aa: CASNLVNTGELFF; cdr3_nt: TGTGCCAGCAATCTAGTTAACACCGGGGAGCTGTTTTTT
clone_size: -; j_call: TRBJ2-1; v_call: TRBV7-3; d_call: TRBD2; cdr3_aa: CASSLSAGVGNEQFF; cdr3_nt: TGTGCCAGCAGCTTAAGCGCGGGAGTGGGCAATGAGCAGTTCTTC
clone_size: -; j_call: TRBJ2-1; v_call: TRBV9; d_call: TRBD2; cdr3_aa: CASHPLAGGVYEQFF; cdr3_nt: TGTGCCAGTCATCCTTTAGCGGGGGGTGTGTATGAGCAGTTCTTC
clone_size: -; j_call: TRBJ2-1; v_call: TRBV3-1/TRBV3-2; d_call: TRBD2; cdr3_aa: CASSRGTSGRRFRNEQFF; cdr3_nt: TGTGCCAGCAGTCGCGGGACTAGCGGGAGGAGGTTTAGGAATGAGCAGTTCTTC
clone_size: -; j_call: TRBJ2-7; v_call: TRBV7-8; d_call: TRBD2; cdr3_aa: CASSLMERGPYEQYF; cdr3_nt: TGTGCCAGCAGCTTAATGGAGCGGGGCCCCTACGAGCAGTACTTC
clone_size: once; j_call: TRBJ2-3; v_call: TRBV28; d_call: TRBD2; cdr3_aa: CASSSLAGRGTDTQYF; cdr3_nt: TGTGCCAGCAGTTCTTTAGCGGGGCGGGGCACAGATACGCAGTATTTT
clone_size: once; j_call: TRBJ2-1; v_call: TRBV4-2; d_call: TRBD2; cdr3_aa: CASSQETSGSPYNEQFF; cdr3_nt: TGTGCCAGCAGCCAAGAAACTAGCGGGAGTCCTTACAATGAGCAGTTCTTC
clone_size: -; j_call: TRBJ1-5; v_call: TRBV2; d_call: -; cdr3_aa: CASSEKRVGNSNQPQHF; cdr3_nt: TGTGCCAGCAGTGAGAAGAGGGTCGGCAATAGCAATCAGCCCCAGCATTTT
clone_size: -; j_call: TRBJ1-6; v_call: TRBV27; d_call: -; cdr3_aa: CASSFRQVNSPLHF; cdr3_nt: TGTGCCAGCAGTTTCCGACAGGTTAATTCACCCCTCCACTTT
clone_size: -; j_call: TRBJ2-2; v_call: TRBV7-6; d_call: TRBD2; cdr3_aa: CASSPPTRLAGVNTGELFF; cdr3_nt: TGTGCCAGCAGCCCCCCAACAAGACTAGCGGGGGTGAACACCGGGGAGCTGTTTTTT
clone_size: -; j_call: TRBJ2-5; v_call: TRBV5-5; d_call: TRBD1; cdr3_aa: CASSSGQQIETQYF; cdr3_nt: TGTGCCAGCAGCTCGGGACAGCAGATAGAGACCCAGTACTTC
clone_size: -; j_call: TRBJ2-7; v_call: TRBV3-1/TRBV3-2; d_call: -; cdr3_aa: CASSQDFSYEQYF; cdr3_nt: TGTGCCAGCAGCCAGGACTTCTCCTACGAGCAGTACTTC
clone_size: -; j_call: TRBJ1-2; v_call: TRBV10-3; d_call: TRBD1; cdr3_aa: CAISDWGTGGNYGYTF; cdr3_nt: TGTGCCATCAGTGATTGGGGGACAGGGGGTAACTATGGCTACACCTTC